The 21 T cell receptor beta chains below all came from one sample that was sequenced in a study of post-analysis software for immune sequencing data. Study-level points and caveats: Among roughly 5 TRBV segments more frequent in patients than controls were TRBV5-6, TRBV5-1 and TRBV20-1.

Their target antigens are unknown. Included in the TCR beta cDNA libraries were unique molecular identifiers. TCRdb re-analysed the PCR reads in MiXCR, keeping a single row per CDR3 protein. In the table there are hundreds of thousands of distinct CDR3 sequences, 30% of which are singletons. The sequenced sample consisted of blood. The receptors originated from a girl aged 5-17 years with multiple sclerosis.

The J gene is TRBJ1-6, the V gene TRBV6-5; TRBD1 aligns across 8 bases. V dropped 6 bases and J dropped 7; count of bases not matched to a gene: 5. The germline gives CDR1 MNHEY, CDR2 SVGAGI. This CDR3 has 14 amino acids. The CDR3 is CASSQGARNSPLHF. CDR3 bases: TGTGCCAGCAGCCAGGGGGCCCGGAATTCACCCCTCCACTTT.

This rearrangement joins TRBV5-5 to TRBJ2-3; TRBD1 is a possible D gene (5 bases). Germline V gives CDR1 SGHKS, CDR2 YYEKEE (reference sequence). The CDR3 extends over 14 amino acids. Trimming left V 0 bases short and J 5 bases short, with 10 bases between. The CDR3 bases are TGTGCCAGCAGCTTGGGCCTCAGGGTAGATACGCAGTATTTT. Translation: CASSLGLRVDTQYF.

This clonotype was seen more than once but under ten times. The chain links TRBV7-8 to TRBJ2-5; D is uncertain. This CDR3 is built from 12 residues. Germline-derived CDR1 and CDR2 are SGHVS and FQNEAQ. The germline V and J ends were trimmed by 4 bases and 11 bases, with 14 bases remaining between them. CDR3 region: CASSSTPLEQYF. As DNA, the CDR3 is TGTGCCAGCAGCTCCACTCCATTGGAGCAGTACTTC. Based on the CDR3 plus reference TRBV7-8 and TRBJ2-5, the full variable domain is GAGVSQSPRYKVAKRGQDVALRCDPISGHVSLFWYQQALGQGPEFLTYFQNEAQLDKSGLPSDRFFAERPEGSVSTLKIQRTQQEDSAVYLCASSSTPLEQYFGPGTRLLVL.

The J gene is TRBJ1-2, the V gene TRBV6-5; 7 bases fit TRBD1. Germline loops: CDR1 MNHEY, CDR2 SVGAGI. The length of the CDR3 is 15 residues. The trim removed 8 bases at V and 4 bases at J, leaving 13 bases unmatched. The chain's CDR3 is CASRSTETGAYGYTF. CDR3 DNA sequence: TGTGCCAGCCGAAGTACCGAAACAGGGGCCTATGGCTACACCTTC.

The V call is TRBV6-1, the J call TRBJ1-5, with a possible D match to TRBD1 (6 bases). Germline values: CDR1 MNHNS, CDR2 SASEGT. This CDR3 comprises 15 residues. Trimming shortened V by 3 bases and J by 7 bases, and 16 bases separated the two germline ends. The CDR3 region has the DNA TGTGCCAGCAGTGAGAGTCACAGGGAGTTCCAGCCCCAGCATTTT. This sequence encodes CASSESHREFQPQHF.

The V and J genes are TRBV5-5 and TRBJ1-1, with D unclear. The CDR3 consists of 12 residues. V was shortened by 4 bases and J by 5 bases, with 9 bases between the two germline ends. CDR1 is SGHKS, CDR2 YYEKEE, per germline (reference sequence). CDR3: CASSGPPTEAFF. The DNA of the CDR3 is TGTGCCAGCAGCGGGCCCCCGACTGAAGCTTTCTTT.

The V call is TRBV27, the J call TRBJ2-7; 8 nucleotides line up with TRBD2. Losses at the gene ends were 5 bases for V and 4 bases for J; bases not matched to a gene: 13. This CDR3 region has 16 residues. The germline CDR1 and CDR2 sequences are MNHEY and SMNVEV (reference sequence). The CDR3 DNA reads TGTGCCAGCAGTCCGAGCGGGGGTAACCGGGTTTACGAGCAGTACTTC. It encodes CASSPSGGNRVYEQYF.

V is TRBV10-3 and J is TRBJ2-7, with TRBD2 matching over 8 bases. J gave up 4 bases and V 3 bases, and 8 bases lay outside the gene matches. The germline V gene has CDR1 ENHRY and CDR2 SYGVKD. The CDR3 contains 15 residues. CDR3 in amino acids: CAISDGGTSCYEQYF. CDR3 DNA sequence: TGTGCCATCAGTGACGGGGGGACTAGTTGTTACGAGCAGTACTTC.

The chain links TRBV7-9 to TRBJ1-1; D possibly corresponds to TRBD1 (6 bases). The germline CDR1 and CDR2 sequences are SEHNR and FQNEAQ (reference sequence). This CDR3 is built from 13 residues. V was trimmed by 8 bases and J by 4 bases, leaving 14 bases between them. Here the CDR3 reads CASAPGGSTEAFF. For the CDR3, the DNA is TGTGCCAGCGCCCCGGGGGGCAGCACTGAAGCTTTCTTT.

This sequence joins TRBV27 and TRBJ2-1; possibly TRBD2 for D (6 bases). Germline V lookup: CDR1 MNHEY, CDR2 SMNVEV (reference sequence). V lost 3 bases, J lost 6 bases, and 15 bases lay in between. The CDR3 runs to 15 residues. CDR3 sequence reads: CASSLPSVGPNEQFF. DNA for the CDR3: TGTGCCAGCAGTTTGCCTAGCGTTGGCCCCAATGAGCAGTTCTTC.

This clonotype was seen more than once but under ten times. This rearrangement joins TRBV7-2 to TRBJ2-7, with TRBD1 as a possible D gene (7 bases). The CDR3 length is 14 residues. Trimming cost V 5 bases and J 5 bases, with 16 bases left between them. Germline V gene lookup returns CDR1 SGHTA and CDR2 FQGNSA. CDR3 in amino acids: CASSARQGGNEQYF. CDR3 coding DNA: TGTGCCAGCAGCGCACGACAGGGAGGCAACGAGCAGTACTTC. The entire variable domain, with the rest obtained from reference TRBV7-2 and TRBJ2-7, is as follows: GAGVSQSPSNKVTEKGKDVELRCDPISGHTALYWYRQSLGQGLEFLIYFQGNSAPDKSGLPSDRFSAERTGGSVSTLTIQRTQQEDSAVYLCASSARQGGNEQYFGPGTRLTVT.

This chain joins TRBV5-1 and TRBJ2-5; 12 bases map to TRBD2. Trimming at V came to 6 bases and at J to 11 bases, leaving 11 bases not matched to a gene. This CDR3 has 14 amino acids. Germline V gene lookup returns CDR1 SGHRS and CDR2 YFSETQ. CDR3 in amino acids: CASTGLAGHNEQYF. CDR3 coding DNA: TGCGCCAGCACGGGACTAGCGGGTCACAATGAGCAGTACTTC.

This clonotype has just a few counts. This rearrangement joins TRBV20-1 to TRBJ2-1; D unresolved. Trimming took off 6 bases at V and 9 bases at J, with 9 bases between the two ends. This CDR3 is built from 10 residues. Germline assignment: CDR1 DFQATT and CDR2 SNEGSKA (reference sequence). The CDR3 sequence is CSAGVGEQFF. CDR3 DNA sequence: TGCAGTGCCGGCGTTGGTGAGCAGTTCTTC.

V is TRBV6-6 and J is TRBJ2-7; TRBD1 might be the D (5 bases). The germline V gene encodes CDR1 MNHNY and CDR2 SVGAGI (reference sequence). The CDR3 has 14 amino acids. V dropped 0 bases and J dropped 6 bases, with 12 bases sitting between them. Here the CDR3 reads CASSYSAGMGEQYF. CDR3 sequence (DNA): TGTGCCAGCAGTTACTCGGCAGGGATGGGCGAGCAGTACTTC.

This clonotype was observed a handful of times. This chain links TRBV6-2 or TRBV6-3 with TRBJ1-5, with D perhaps matching TRBD1 (5 bases). Germline assignment: CDR1 MNHEY and CDR2 SVGEGT. Trimming took 5 bases from V and 10 from J, leaving 15 bases between them. The CDR3 contains 13 residues. The CDR3 DNA sequence: TGTGCCAGCAGTAATGGGGGGATGGGACCCCAGCATTTT. This sequence encodes CASSNGGMGPQHF.

This clonotype was picked up a small number of times. CDR3 coding DNA: TGCGCCAGCAGCTTGCTTCGGGAGCGGGAAGGCTACGAGCAGTACTTC. This sequence encodes CASSLLREREGYEQYF. The chain has TRBV5-1 and TRBJ2-7; 7 bases line up with TRBD2. J gave up 3 bases and V 1 base, and 10 bases lay outside the gene matches. Germline CDR1 reads SGHRS; CDR2 reads YFSETQ. This CDR3 has 16 amino acids. Drawing the rest from reference TRBV5-1 and TRBJ2-7, the complete variable domain is KAGVTQTPRYLIKTRGQQVTLSCSPISGHRSVSWYQQTPGQGLQFLFEYFSETQRNKGNFPGRFSGRQFSNSRSEMNVSTLELGDSALYLCASSLLREREGYEQYFGPGTRLTVT.

V is TRBV20-1 and J is TRBJ1-2; D might be TRBD1 (5 bases). Germline CDR1 DFQATT, CDR2 SNEGSKA (reference sequence). The CDR3 spans 14 residues. V lost 7 bases and J lost 4, with 19 bases in between. The CDR3 DNA reads TGCAGTGTACCGTGGGAGGCTGGGGGCTATGGCTACACCTTC. Translation: CSVPWEAGGYGYTF.

V usage is TRBV7-2 and J usage is TRBJ2-5; 8 bases are shared with TRBD2. From germline, CDR1 is SGHTA and CDR2 FQGNSA. V was pared by 6 bases and J by 5 bases, with 5 bases of the junction left unmatched. CDR3 length equals 13 residues. CDR3 DNA: TGTGCCAGCAGACGGGAGGGGGTCGAGACCCAGTACTTC. Translated, it gives CASRREGVETQYF.

This chain connects TRBV6-1 to TRBJ2-1; a weak D match, TRBD2 (5 bases). The CDR3 loop spans 14 amino acids. The germline CDR1 and CDR2 sequences are MNHNS and SASEGT. V was trimmed by 5 bases and J by 2 bases, leaving 10 bases between them. Here the CDR3 DNA reads TGTGCCAGCAGTTTTATCGGGGCCTACAATGAGCAGTTCTTC. The encoded protein is CASSFIGAYNEQFF.

There are a few counts of this clonotype. The chain is built from TRBV7-2 and TRBJ2-3, with 10 bases aligning to TRBD2. V lost 0 bases and J lost 6; bases outside the gene matches: 6. CDR1 and CDR2 from the germline V gene are SGHTA and FQGNSA. This CDR3 is 16 amino acids long. In DNA form, the CDR3 reads TGTGCCAGCAGCTTAGCGGCAGCGGGAGGGGCGGATACGCAGTATTTT. Protein product: CASSLAAAGGADTQYF.

This clonotype turned up a few times. The chain uses TRBV5-6 and TRBJ2-6; D is perhaps TRBD1 or TRBD2 (6 bases each). The CDR3 extends over 15 amino acids. The V gene lost 4 bases and the J gene lost 6 bases, with 14 bases spanning the gap. Germline V gene sequence: CDR1 SGHDT, CDR2 YYEEEE. The CDR3 here is CASSRGGYEANVLTF. CDR3 DNA: TGTGCCAGCAGCCGAGGGGGGTACGAGGCCAACGTCCTGACTTTC.